This T cell receptor (beta chain) is from a study of T-cell reconstitution after alpha-beta-depleted transplantation in children. Unique molecular identifiers were incorporated when the TCRbeta library was constructed. MiXCR was run by TCRdb on the PCR reads, yielding one entry per CDR3 protein. The table shows a few hundred thousand distinct CDR3 sequences, with 10% occurring only once. This clonotype is a singleton in its sample. CDR1 SGHVS and CDR2 FQNEAQ come from the germline V gene. The CDR3 is 15 amino acids. Trimming cost V 5 bases and J 10 bases; bases outside gene matches: 12. V gene TRBV7-8 combines with J gene TRBJ2-1, with TRBD2 matching over 9 bases. Sequences were derived from PBMCs from the stem cell graft donor, sampled from the stem cell graft. The receptor was derived from a human donor who donated a stem cell graft to a child with acute lymphoblastic leukemia. CDR3 sequence reads: CASSPELAGGHEQFF. The DNA for the CDR3 is TGTGCCAGCAGCCCTGAACTGGCGGGAGGGCACGAGCAGTTCTTC.